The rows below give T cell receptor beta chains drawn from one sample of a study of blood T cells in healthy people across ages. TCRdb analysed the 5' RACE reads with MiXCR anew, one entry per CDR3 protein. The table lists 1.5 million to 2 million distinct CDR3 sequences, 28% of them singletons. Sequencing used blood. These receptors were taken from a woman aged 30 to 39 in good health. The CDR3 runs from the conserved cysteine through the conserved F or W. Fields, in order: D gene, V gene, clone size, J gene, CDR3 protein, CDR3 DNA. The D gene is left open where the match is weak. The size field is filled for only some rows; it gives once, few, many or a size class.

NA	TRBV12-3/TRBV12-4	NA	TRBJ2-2	CASSGGGANTGELFF	TGTGCCAGCAGTGGGGGGGGCGCGAACACCGGGGAGCTGTTTTTT
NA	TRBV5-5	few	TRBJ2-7	CASSLVGGQQTYEQYF	TGTGCCAGCAGCTTGGTCGGCGGACAACAAACCTACGAGCAGTACTTC
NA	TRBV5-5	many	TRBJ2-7	CASNQGGPPSNYEQYF	TGTGCCAGCAACCAAGGAGGGCCCCCATCAAACTACGAGCAGTACTTC
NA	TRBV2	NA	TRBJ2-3	CASSEASFTQYF	TGTGCCAGCAGTGAAGCATCGTTTACGCAGTATTTT
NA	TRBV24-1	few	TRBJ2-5	CATSDLRTEQETQYF	TGTGCCACCAGTGATTTAAGGACGGAACAAGAGACCCAGTACTTC
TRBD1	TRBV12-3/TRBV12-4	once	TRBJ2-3	CASNLTGPQYF	TGTGCCAGCAACTTGACAGGGCCCCAGTATTTT
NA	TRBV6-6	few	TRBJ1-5	CASSYSELLPQHF	TGTGCCAGCAGTTACTCCGAACTCTTGCCCCAGCATTTT
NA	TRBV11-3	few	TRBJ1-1	CASSPRMGPKSTEAFF	TGTGCCAGCAGCCCCAGAATGGGTCCAAAGAGCACTGAAGCTTTCTTT
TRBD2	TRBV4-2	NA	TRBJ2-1	CASSQEKTSGGYNEQFF	TGTGCCAGCAGCCAAGAGAAAACTAGCGGGGGGTACAATGAGCAGTTCTTC
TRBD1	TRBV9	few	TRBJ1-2	CASSARTGLSGYTF	TGTGCCAGCAGCGCAAGGACAGGGCTAAGTGGCTACACCTTC
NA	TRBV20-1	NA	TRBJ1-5	CSTYAGVGQPQHF	TGCAGTACCTACGCAGGGGTTGGCCAGCCCCAGCATTTT
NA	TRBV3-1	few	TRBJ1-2	CASSQDTVSRGYGYTF	TGTGCCAGCAGTCAAGATACGGTCTCTCGCGGCTATGGCTACACCTTC
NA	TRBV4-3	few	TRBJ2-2	CASSQGTGSTGELFF	TGCGCCAGCAGCCAAGGAACAGGGAGCACCGGGGAGCTGTTTTTT
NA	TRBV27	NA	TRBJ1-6	CASTPAPYSPLHF	TGTGCCAGCACCCCGGCACCCTATTCACCCCTCCACTTT
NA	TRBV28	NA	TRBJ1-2	CASKGDDKYGYTF	TGTGCCAGCAAGGGGGATGACAAATATGGCTACACCTTC
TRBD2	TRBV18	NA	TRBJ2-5	CASSRTSGKQETQYF	TGTGCCAGCTCACGGACTAGCGGGAAACAAGAGACCCAGTACTTC
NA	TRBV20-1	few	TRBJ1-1	CSAIGGRTTEAFF	TGCAGTGCTATAGGGGGGCGGACAACTGAAGCTTTCTTT
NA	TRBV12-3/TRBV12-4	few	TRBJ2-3	CASSRTVAGTDTQYF	TGTGCCAGCAGCCGGACAGTCGCCGGCACAGATACGCAGTATTTT
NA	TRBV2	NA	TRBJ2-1	CASQLSGGSYNERFF	TGTGCCAGCCAACTTAGCGGTGGCTCCTACAATGAGCGGTTCTTC
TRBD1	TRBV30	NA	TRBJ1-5	CAWRNNPGQGSNQPQHF	TGTGCCTGGAGGAATAATCCGGGACAGGGGAGCAATCAGCCCCAGCATTTT
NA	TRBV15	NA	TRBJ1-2	CATSRDRRGYGYTF	TGTGCCACCAGCAGAGACAGGAGGGGCTATGGCTACACCTTC
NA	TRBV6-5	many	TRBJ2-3	CASSLRGRTDTQYF	TGTGCCAGCAGTCTCCGAGGGCGCACAGATACGCAGTATTTT
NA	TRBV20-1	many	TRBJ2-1	CSANRELGQFF	TGCAGTGCAAACCGGGAGTTAGGGCAGTTCTTC
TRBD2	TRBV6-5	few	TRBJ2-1	CASSYGGDSAGVLDNEQFF	TGTGCCAGCAGTTACGGTGGGGATTCGGCGGGAGTTCTTGACAATGAGCAGTTCTTC
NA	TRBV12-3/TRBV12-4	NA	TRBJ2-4	CASSLSGERDIQYF	TGTGCCAGCAGTTTATCCGGGGAGAGAGACATTCAGTACTTC
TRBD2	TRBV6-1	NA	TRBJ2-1	CASSEPLRLAGVQFF	TGTGCCAGCAGTGAACCCCTTCGACTAGCAGGTGTGCAGTTCTTC
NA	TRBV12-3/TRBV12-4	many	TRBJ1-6	CASRTDRLNNSPLHF	TGTGCCAGCAGAACCGACAGGCTAAATAATTCACCCCTCCACTTT
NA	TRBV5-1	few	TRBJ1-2	CASILGPATSNGYTF	TGCGCCAGCATCCTAGGGCCCGCGACGTCCAATGGCTACACCTTC
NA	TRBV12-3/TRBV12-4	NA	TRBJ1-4	CASSRALATNEKLFF	TGTGCCAGCAGTCGGGCCCTTGCAACTAATGAAAAACTGTTTTTT
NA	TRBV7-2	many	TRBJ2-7	CASSHAYEQYF	TGTGCCAGCAGCCATGCCTACGAGCAGTACTTC